This T cell receptor beta chain was sequenced in a study of control samples from healthy donors and cancer patients. This CDR3 spans 18 amino acids. Between the trimmed V and J ends, which lost 3 bases and 4 bases, there was a span of 24 bases. Germline values: CDR1 LNHNV, CDR2 YYDKDF (reference sequence). Data came from immunoSEQ multiplex PCR; TCRdb stores just in-frame clones and leaves some out. In the table there are roughly 41,000 clones, approximately 94% of which are singletons. The clonotype comes from a man between 60 and 75 years old in good health. This chain uses TRBV15 with TRBJ1-2; no firm D call. Sequencing was done on a sample of blood. The chain's CDR3 is CATSSTRRESHSLYGYTF. CDR3 nucleotides: TGTGCCACCAGCAGTACCCGACGGGAGTCTCATTCTCTCTATGGCTACACCTTC.